The subject of this entry is one T cell receptor (beta chain). The antigen remains unidentified. The sample belongs to a study of identical twins. A universal primer site arose from template switching, and cDNA bore unique molecular identifiers. Using its own MiXCR run on the 5' RACE reads, TCRdb lists one record per CDR3 protein. The sample lists about 240,000 distinct CDR3 sequences, 10% to 13% occurring once. V lost 2 bases, J lost 1 base, and 11 bases lay in between. This CDR3 is 15 amino acids long. Per germline, CDR1 SNHLY and CDR2 FYNNEI. The study, taken as a whole, reports: Where out-of-frame alpha sequences were twin-shared, they showed excess low generation probability. Possibly, invariant MAIT and iNKT cells partly confounded zero-insertion analyses.

This chain connects TRBV2 to TRBJ1-1; D may be TRBD1 (5 bases). The sequencing input was memory T cells sorted from blood. The clonotype was recovered from a man in his fifties or sixties in good health. In DNA, the CDR3 is TGTGCCAGCAGTGAAAGGTGGGGCAAGAACACTGAAGCTTTCTTT. Its translation is CASSERWGKNTEAFF.